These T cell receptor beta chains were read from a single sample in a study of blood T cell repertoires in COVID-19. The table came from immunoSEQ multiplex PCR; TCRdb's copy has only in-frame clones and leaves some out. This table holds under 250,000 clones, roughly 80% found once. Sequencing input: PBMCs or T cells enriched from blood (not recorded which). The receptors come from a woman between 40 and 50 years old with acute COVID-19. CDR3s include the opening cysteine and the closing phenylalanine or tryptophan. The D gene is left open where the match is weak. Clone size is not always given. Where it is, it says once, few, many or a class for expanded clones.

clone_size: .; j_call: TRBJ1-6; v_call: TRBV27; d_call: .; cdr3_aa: CASSLEIKNRNSPLHF; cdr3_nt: TGTGCCAGCTCATTGGAGATAAAAAACAGGAATTCACCCCTCCACTTT
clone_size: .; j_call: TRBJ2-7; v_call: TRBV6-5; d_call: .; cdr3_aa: CASRPQTGLTYEQYF; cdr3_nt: TGTGCCAGCAGACCGCAGACCGGACTGACCTACGAGCAGTACTTC
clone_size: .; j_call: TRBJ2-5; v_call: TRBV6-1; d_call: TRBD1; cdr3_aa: CASSVKKSRQGRETQYF; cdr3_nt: TGTGCCAGCAGTGTGAAGAAATCCAGACAGGGGAGGGAGACCCAGTACTTC
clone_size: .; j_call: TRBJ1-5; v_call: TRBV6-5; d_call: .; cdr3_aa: CASRGGAQSNQPQHF; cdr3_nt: TGTGCATCGAGGGGGGGGGCGCAGAGCAATCAGCCCCAGCATTTT
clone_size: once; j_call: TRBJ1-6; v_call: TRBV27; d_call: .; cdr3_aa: CASSLAQRSSSPLHF; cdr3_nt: TGTGCCAGCAGTTTAGCCCAACGGAGTTCCTCACCCCTCCACTTT
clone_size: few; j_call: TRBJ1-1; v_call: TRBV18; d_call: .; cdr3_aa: CASSLLNKMNTEAFF; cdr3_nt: TGTGCCAGCTCGCTGTTGAACAAAATGAACACTGAAGCTTTCTTT
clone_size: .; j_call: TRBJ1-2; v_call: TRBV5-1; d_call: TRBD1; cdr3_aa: CASSLEWTGGDGYTF; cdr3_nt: TGCGCCAGCAGCTTGGAATGGACAGGGGGCGATGGCTACACCTTC
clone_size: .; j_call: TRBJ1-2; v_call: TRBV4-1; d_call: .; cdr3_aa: CASSPALSHRYYGYTF; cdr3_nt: TGCGCCAGCAGCCCGGCATTGTCCCACAGGTACTATGGCTACACCTTC
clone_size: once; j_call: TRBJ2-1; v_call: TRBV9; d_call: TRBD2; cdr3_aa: CASSPGGSGAYNEQFF; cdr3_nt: TGTGCCAGCAGCCCTGGCGGGAGTGGCGCCTACAATGAGCAGTTCTTC
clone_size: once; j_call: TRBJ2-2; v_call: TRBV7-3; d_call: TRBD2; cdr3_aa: CASSPPGSGSTRGGELFF; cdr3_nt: TGTGCCAGCAGCCCGCCGGGTAGCGGGAGTACAAGAGGTGGGGAGCTGTTTTTT
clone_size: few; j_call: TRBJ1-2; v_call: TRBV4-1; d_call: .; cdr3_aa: CASSQDRDSIVYGYTF; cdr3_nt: TGCGCCAGCAGCCAAGATCGAGACAGTATTGTCTATGGCTACACCTTC